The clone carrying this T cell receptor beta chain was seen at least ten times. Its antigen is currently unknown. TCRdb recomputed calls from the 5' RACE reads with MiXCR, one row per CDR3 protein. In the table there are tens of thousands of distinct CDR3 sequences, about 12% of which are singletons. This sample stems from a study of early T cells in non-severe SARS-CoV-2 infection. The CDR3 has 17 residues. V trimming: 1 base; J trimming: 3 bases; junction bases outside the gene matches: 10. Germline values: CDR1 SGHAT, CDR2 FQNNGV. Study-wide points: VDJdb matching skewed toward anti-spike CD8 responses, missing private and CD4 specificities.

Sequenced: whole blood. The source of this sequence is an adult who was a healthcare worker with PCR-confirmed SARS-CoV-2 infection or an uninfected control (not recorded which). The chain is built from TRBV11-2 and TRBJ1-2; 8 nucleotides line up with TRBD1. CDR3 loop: CASSLVLIPGQDYGYTF. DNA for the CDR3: TGTGCCAGCAGCTTAGTCCTTATTCCGGGACAGGACTATGGCTACACCTTC. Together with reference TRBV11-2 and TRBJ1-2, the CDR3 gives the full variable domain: EAGVAQSPRYKIIEKRQSVAFWCNPISGHATLYWYQQILGQGPKLLIQFQNNGVVDDSQLPKDRFSAERLKGVDSTLKIQPAKLEDSAVYLCASSLVLIPGQDYGYTFGSGTRLTVV.